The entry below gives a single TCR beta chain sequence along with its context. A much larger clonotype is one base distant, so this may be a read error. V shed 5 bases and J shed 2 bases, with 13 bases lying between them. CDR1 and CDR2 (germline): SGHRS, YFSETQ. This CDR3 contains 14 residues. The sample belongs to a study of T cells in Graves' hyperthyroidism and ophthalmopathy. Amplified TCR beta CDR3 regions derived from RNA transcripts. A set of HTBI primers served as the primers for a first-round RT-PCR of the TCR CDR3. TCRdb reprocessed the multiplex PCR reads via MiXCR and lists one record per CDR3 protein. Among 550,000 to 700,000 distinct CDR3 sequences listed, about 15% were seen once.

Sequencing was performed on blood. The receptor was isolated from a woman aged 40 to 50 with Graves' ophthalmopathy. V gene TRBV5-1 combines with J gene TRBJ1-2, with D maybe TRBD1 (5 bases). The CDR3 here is CASRNRGRNYGYTF. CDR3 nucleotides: TGCGCCAGCAGAAACCGGGGCAGGAACTATGGCTACACCTTC.